The 6 T cell receptor beta chains below come from one sample, sequenced in a study of OX40 agonist ivuxolimab in advanced cancers. TCRdb's copy holds only in-frame clones and misses some; the assay was immunoSEQ multiplex PCR. The profile covers just over 40,000 clones, with around 83% appearing a single time and less than 20% taken by the ten largest. The sequencing used CD4+ or CD8+ T cells sorted from blood, collected in a trial of the OX40 agonist ivuxolimab. The receptors shown here come from an adult with an advanced solid tumor such as melanoma, head and neck, liver or kidney cancer.

This chain uses TRBV4-3 with TRBJ1-5; D call uncertain. Deletions cut 2 bases from V and 4 bases from J, with 12 bases between. Looked up from germline, CDR1 is LGHNA and CDR2 is YSLEER. The CDR3 is 15 amino acids. The CDR3, as DNA: TGCGCCAGCAGCCAAAGGGATATAGGTAATCAGCCCCAGCATTTT. Translated, it gives CASSQRDIGNQPQHF.

The table lists this clone with a count of one. The chain is built from TRBV9 and TRBJ1-5; D is ambiguous. The CDR3 runs 17 residues. CDR1 SGDLS and CDR2 YYNGEE come from the germline V gene. V was clipped by 0 bases and J by 3 bases, with 16 bases between them. The CDR3 region has the DNA TGTGCCAGCAGCGTAGGTCCGGGCGTAGGCACCAATCAGCCCCAGCATTTT. Residues: CASSVGPGVGTNQPQHF.

The chain links TRBV5-7 to TRBJ2-1; D unresolved. TRBV5-7 is marked as an open reading frame, function uncertain. The CDR3 length is 15 residues. Trimming left V 0 bases short and J 0 bases short, with 7 bases between. This chain's CDR3 is CASSLVGYSYNEQFF. CDR3 DNA: TGTGCCAGCAGCTTGGTGGGATACTCCTACAATGAGCAGTTCTTC.

The chain is built from TRBV6-5 and TRBJ1-2, with D hard to call. The V end lost 4 bases, the J end lost 3 bases, and 9 bases lay between the germline ends. This CDR3 spans 13 amino acids. Germline-derived CDR1 and CDR2 are MNHEY and SVGAGI. The CDR3: CASSFGIDYGYTF. Written as DNA, the CDR3 is TGTGCCAGCAGTTTCGGAATAGACTATGGCTACACCTTC.

J is TRBJ2-7 and V is TRBV7-9, with D possibly TRBD1 on 5 matching bases. The CDR3 totals 16 residues. With 1 base removed from V and 1 base from J, the gap between germline ends came to 14 bases. Germline loops: CDR1 SEHNR, CDR2 FQNEAQ (reference sequence). Here the CDR3 DNA reads TGTGCCAGCAGCTTAGTAAGGGGTCGCGCGTCCTACGAGCAGTACTTC. Translation gives CASSLVRGRASYEQYF.

The CDR3 reads CASSFDGGETQYF. The CDR3 DNA reads TGTGCCAGCAGTTTTGATGGGGGAGAGACCCAGTACTTC. This chain uses TRBV27 with TRBJ2-5; D tentatively reads TRBD1 or TRBD2 (5 bases each). V lost 3 bases to trimming and J lost 4 bases, with 9 bases between them. The CDR3 runs to 13 residues. Germline-derived CDR1 and CDR2 are MNHEY and SMNVEV (reference sequence).